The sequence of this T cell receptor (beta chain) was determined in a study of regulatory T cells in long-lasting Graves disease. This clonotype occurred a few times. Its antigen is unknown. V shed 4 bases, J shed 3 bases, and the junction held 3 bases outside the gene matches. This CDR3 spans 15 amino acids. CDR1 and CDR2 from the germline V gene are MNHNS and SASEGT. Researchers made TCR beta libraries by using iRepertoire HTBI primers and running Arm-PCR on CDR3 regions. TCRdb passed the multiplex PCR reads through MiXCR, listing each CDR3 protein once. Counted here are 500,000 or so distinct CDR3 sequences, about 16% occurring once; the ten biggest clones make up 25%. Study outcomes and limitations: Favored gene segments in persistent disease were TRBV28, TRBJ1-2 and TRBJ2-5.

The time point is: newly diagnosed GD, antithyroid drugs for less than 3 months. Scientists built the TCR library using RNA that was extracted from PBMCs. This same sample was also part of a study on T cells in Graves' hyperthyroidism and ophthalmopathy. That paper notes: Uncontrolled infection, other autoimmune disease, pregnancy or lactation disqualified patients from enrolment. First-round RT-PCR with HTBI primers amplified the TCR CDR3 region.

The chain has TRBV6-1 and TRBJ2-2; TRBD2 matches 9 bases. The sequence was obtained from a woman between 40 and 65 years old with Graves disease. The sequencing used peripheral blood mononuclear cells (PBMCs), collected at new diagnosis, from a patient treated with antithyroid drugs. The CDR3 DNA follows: TGTGCCAGCAGTGCAAGCGGGGGGTACACCGGGGAGCTGTTTTTT. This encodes CASSASGGYTGELFF.